This T cell receptor (beta chain) was profiled in a study of blood T cell repertoires in COVID-19. The table came from immunoSEQ multiplex PCR; TCRdb's copy has only in-frame clones and leaves some out. The sample shows about 150,000 clones, 80% of them seen only once. CDR3 size: 12 residues. J gave up 6 bases and V 7 bases, and 5 bases lay outside the gene matches. In germline, CDR1 is LNHDA, CDR2 SQIVND (reference sequence). The chain employs TRBV19 and TRBJ2-7, with 8 bases lining up with TRBD1. The clonotype comes from a man in his fifties or sixties with acute or convalescent COVID-19. Sequenced: peripheral blood. The CDR3 loop reads CASNAGGGEQYF. The DNA for the CDR3 is TGTGCCAGTAATGCAGGGGGCGGCGAGCAGTACTTC.